The present entry profiles one T cell receptor (beta chain) with its context. The record originates from a study of blood T cell repertoires in COVID-19. The protocol was immunoSEQ multiplex PCR, while the TCRdb copy is restricted to in-frame clones and leaves out a portion. The sample yields 150,000 to 200,000 clones, about 81% seen once. The V end was cut by 1 base, the J end by 5 bases, with 9 bases between. From germline, CDR1 is LGHDT and CDR2 YNNKEL (reference sequence). The CDR3 sequence is 14 residues long. The specimen sequenced was peripheral blood. V is TRBV3-1 (or the pseudogene TRBV3-2) and J is TRBJ1-5; no clear D gene. The receptor comes from a woman aged 60 to 75 with COVID-19, enrolled during active disease. Here the CDR3 DNA reads TGTGCCAGCAGCCAAGTCAGGCCGGATCAGCCCCAGCATTTT. As protein: CASSQVRPDQPQHF.